These 31 T cell receptor beta chains came from one sample sequenced in a study of blood T cell repertoires in COVID-19. Only in-frame clones appear in the TCRdb table, and some are missing; sequencing was by immunoSEQ multiplex PCR. The data show over 150,000 clones, 80% to 90% seen once. Input material: peripheral blood. These receptors were obtained from a woman older than 75 with COVID-19, enrolled during active disease.

This clone has only one observation. The rearrangement links TRBV5-4 to TRBJ2-4; 7 positions match TRBD1. CDR3 length: 14 residues. Trimming cost V 4 bases and J 5 bases; bases outside gene matches: 6. Germline CDR1 SGHNT, CDR2 YYREEE (reference sequence). The CDR3 reads CASSPQGMENIQYF. The CDR3 DNA follows: TGTGCCAGCAGCCCACAGGGGATGGAAAACATTCAGTACTTC.

The chain couples TRBV28 to TRBJ1-2, with 9 bases that match TRBD1. Germline V gene sequence: CDR1 MDHEN, CDR2 SYDVKM. This CDR3 region has 17 residues. J was trimmed by 3 bases and V by 3 bases; bases with no gene match: 11. This CDR3 is CASSFSWNRGRDYGYTF. CDR3 bases: TGTGCCAGCAGTTTCTCTTGGAACAGGGGGCGAGACTATGGCTACACCTTC.

The chain joins TRBV2 to TRBJ1-6; D might be TRBD1 (6 bases). CDR1 is SNHLY and CDR2 is FYNNEI in the germline V gene. The CDR3 spans 14 residues. V gave up 4 bases and J gave up 10 bases, with 14 bases separating them. CDR3 bases: TGTGCCAGCAGTGTGGACAGACTTCAGTCACCCCTCCACTTT. Its protein is CASSVDRLQSPLHF.

V gene TRBV5-4 combines with J gene TRBJ1-1; 8 nucleotides agree with TRBD1. V was clipped by 4 bases and J by 1 base; unmatched bases: 6. The CDR3 has 15 amino acids. Per germline, CDR1 SGHNT and CDR2 YYREEE (reference sequence). As DNA, the CDR3 is TGTGCCAGCAGCAAGAAAGGACAGGGGAACACTGAAGCTTTCTTT. The encoded protein is CASSKKGQGNTEAFF.

This clone was seen a single time. The chain links TRBV25-1 to TRBJ2-7; 8 bases are a match to TRBD1. This CDR3 contains 14 residues. Trimming took 1 base from V and 6 from J; bases not matched to a gene: 5. Germline-derived CDR1 and CDR2 are MGHDK and SYGVNS. As DNA, the CDR3 is TGTGCCAGCAGTGAATCGGACAGGGAGAGCGAGCAGTACTTC. Residues: CASSESDRESEQYF.

The chain links TRBV11-1 to TRBJ1-1, with 9 bases fitting TRBD1. CDR3 size: 16 residues. J was trimmed by 1 base and V by 8 bases; bases with no gene match: 11. The germline gives CDR1 SGHAT, CDR2 FQDESV (reference sequence). The DNA for the CDR3 is TGTGCCAGCGGGGGGTACGGGACAGGGTGGAACACTGAAGCTTTCTTT. This gives the protein CASGGYGTGWNTEAFF.

The chain has TRBV2 and TRBJ2-7; D perhaps matches TRBD2 (5 bases). The germline gives CDR1 SNHLY, CDR2 FYNNEI. Trimming stripped 1 base from V and 4 bases from J, with 8 bases between. CDR3 length: 13 residues. The CDR3 coding sequence is TGTGCCAGCAGTGAAGACCGGGATTACGAGCAGTACTTC. As protein: CASSEDRDYEQYF.

The chain employs TRBV28 and TRBJ1-5; the D gene is possibly TRBD1 (6 bases). Trimming removed 6 bases from V and 5 bases from J, with 14 bases in between. CDR3 length: 14 amino acids. CDR1 and CDR2 from the germline V gene are MDHEN and SYDVKM. The CDR3 sequence is CASSPQGKHQPQHF. In DNA, the CDR3 is TGTGCCAGCAGCCCCCAGGGGAAGCATCAGCCCCAGCATTTT. Full variable domain (outside the CDR3, taken from reference TRBV28 and TRBJ1-5): DVKVTQSSRYLVKRTGEKVFLECVQDMDHENMFWYRQDPGLGLRLIYFSYDVKMKEKGDIPEGYSVSREKKERFSLILESASTNQTSMYLCASSPQGKHQPQHFGDGTRLSIL.

The sample holds one count of this clone. The chain combines TRBV7-2 with TRBJ1-6; D uncertain. The germline gives CDR1 SGHTA, CDR2 FQGNSA. The length of the CDR3 is 17 residues. Trimming removed 1 base at V and 3 bases at J, with 13 bases between. CDR3 residues: CASSLVFQSGYNSPLHF. DNA for the CDR3: TGTGCCAGCAGCTTAGTTTTCCAATCCGGCTATAATTCACCCCTCCACTTT.

This chain links TRBV7-8 with TRBJ2-7; 7 bases fit TRBD2. The CDR3 consists of 15 residues. CDR1 and CDR2 from the germline V gene are SGHVS and FQNEAQ. The J segment lost 4 bases and the V segment lost 3 bases, leaving 9 bases of the junction unmatched. The CDR3: CASSLGSGGSYEQYF. The CDR3 DNA is TGTGCCAGCAGCTTGGGGTCTGGCGGGAGTTACGAGCAGTACTTC.

Here the CDR3 DNA reads TGTGCCACCAGTGATTTGGATAGGATGACAGTTACTAGCACAGATACGCAGTATTTT. Encoded protein: CATSDLDRMTVTSTDTQYF. The chain has TRBV24-1 and TRBJ2-3; tentative D call: TRBD1 (5 bases). The CDR3 is made up of 19 amino acids. The ends were cut back, 0 bases at V and 0 bases at J, with 18 bases in the middle. From germline, CDR1 is KGHDR and CDR2 SFDVKD.

The rearrangement links TRBV19 to TRBJ2-2; 13 bases are shared with TRBD2. Germline V gene sequence: CDR1 LNHDA, CDR2 SQIVND (reference sequence). This CDR3 has 16 residues. With 6 bases clipped from V and 6 bases from J, the junction kept 7 bases outside the gene matches. The CDR3 region is CASRLGLAGWAGELFF. The CDR3 DNA follows: TGTGCCAGTAGACTGGGACTAGCGGGATGGGCCGGGGAGCTGTTTTTT.

This chain joins TRBV6-6 and TRBJ1-1; tentatively, D is TRBD1 (6 bases). The CDR3 runs to 15 residues. The germline V and J ends were trimmed by 2 bases and 4 bases, with 14 bases remaining between them. CDR1 and CDR2 (germline): MNHNY, SVGAGI (reference sequence). The CDR3 DNA follows: TGTGCCAGCAGTTACCCCCGGCAGGGGTTCACTGAAGCTTTCTTT. This encodes CASSYPRQGFTEAFF.

The chain joins TRBV10-3 to TRBJ1-2, with D possibly TRBD1 on 5 matching bases. The CDR3 totals 16 residues. The germline V gene encodes CDR1 ENHRY and CDR2 SYGVKD. V dropped 2 bases and J dropped 8 bases, with 21 bases sitting between them. The chain's CDR3 is CAISELAGQTPGGYTF. Written as DNA, the CDR3 is TGTGCCATCAGTGAGCTGGCAGGTCAGACCCCAGGGGGCTACACCTTC.

The chain has TRBV19 and TRBJ2-3; TRBD2 is a possible D gene (5 bases). The ends were cut back, 5 bases at V and 3 bases at J, with 12 bases in the middle. The CDR3 has 14 residues. Per the germline V gene, CDR1 is LNHDA and CDR2 is SQIVND (reference sequence). CDR3 residues: CASSLGPGTDTQYF. As DNA, the CDR3 is TGTGCCAGTAGTCTGGGCCCGGGGACAGATACGCAGTATTTT. The whole variable domain, filled in from reference TRBV19 and TRBJ2-3, reads DGGITQSPKYLFRKEGQNVTLSCEQNLNHDAMYWYRQDPGQGLRLIYYSQIVNDFQKGDIAEGYSVSREKKESFPLTVTSAQKNPTAFYLCASSLGPGTDTQYFGPGTRLTVL.

The chain employs TRBV7-9 and TRBJ2-5; 9 nucleotides align to TRBD1. Germline V CDR1 and CDR2: SEHNR, FQNEAQ (reference sequence). The CDR3 covers 19 residues. The V gene end was trimmed by 4 bases and the J gene end by 1 base; junction bases not matched to a gene: 16. DNA of the CDR3: TGTGCCAGCAGCTCCACCGGGACAGGGTTTCTCCTGCCCCAAGAGACCCAGTACTTC. Its protein is CASSSTGTGFLLPQETQYF.

The chain employs TRBV5-1 and TRBJ1-1; a possible D gene is TRBD1 (6 bases). The CDR3 runs 16 residues. With 5 bases removed from V and 0 bases from J, the gap between germline ends came to 17 bases. Germline V CDR1 and CDR2: SGHRS, YFSETQ. CDR3: CASRQQGQGMNTEAFF. For the CDR3, the DNA is TGCGCCAGCAGACAACAAGGCCAGGGGATGAACACTGAAGCTTTCTTT.

This clone occurred a few times. The V call is TRBV15, the J call TRBJ2-7; D remains unclear. The V and J ends lost 5 bases and 6 bases respectively, with 11 bases between them. CDR3 length equals 12 residues. Germline-derived CDR1 and CDR2 are LNHNV and YYDKDF (reference sequence). CDR3 bases: TGTGCCACCAGCCCCGAGTCTGTCGAGCAGTACTTC. It translates to CATSPESVEQYF.

The chain employs TRBV7-2 and TRBJ2-5; 10 bases fit TRBD1. The junction had 5 bases not matched to a gene; V was cut back by 5 bases and J by 2 bases. Germline V lookup: CDR1 SGHTA, CDR2 FQGNSA. The length of the CDR3 is 15 residues. The CDR3 sequence: CASSGDRGPQETQYF. Written as DNA, the CDR3 is TGTGCCAGCAGCGGGGACAGGGGTCCGCAAGAGACCCAGTACTTC.

The V gene is TRBV5-6, the J gene TRBJ1-2, with 9 bases lining up with TRBD1. Germline-derived CDR1 and CDR2 are SGHDT and YYEEEE. The ends lost 4 bases at V and 2 bases at J; junction bases unmatched: 6. The CDR3 is 15 residues long. The CDR3: CASSITGGRNYGYTF. CDR3 bases: TGTGCCAGCAGCATAACAGGGGGCCGGAACTATGGCTACACCTTC.

The V gene is TRBV2, the J gene TRBJ2-1; TRBD1 matches 9 bases. Germline CDR1 reads SNHLY; CDR2 reads FYNNEI. J was trimmed by 15 bases and V by 5 bases; bases with no gene match: 8. CDR3 size: 12 residues. Here the CDR3 reads CASSPGQGLPFF. The CDR3 region has the DNA TGTGCCAGCAGTCCGGGACAGGGTTTGCCGTTCTTC.

CDR3 in DNA: TGTGCCAGCTCACCCCCCCAGGGACAGGGGAGCGAGCAGTACTTC. Protein: CASSPPQGQGSEQYF. The rearrangement links TRBV18 to TRBJ2-7; the match to TRBD1 covers 10 bases. CDR1 KGHSH and CDR2 LQKENI come from the germline V gene. The junction had 8 bases not matched to a gene; V was cut back by 3 bases and J by 6 bases. The CDR3 has 15 residues.

The V gene is TRBV7-3, the J gene TRBJ2-1; tentative D call: TRBD1 (6 bases). This CDR3 is 14 amino acids long. The V gene's germline CDR1 is SGHTA and CDR2 FQGTGA. Deletions cut 2 bases from V and 10 bases from J, with 15 bases between. This chain's CDR3 is CASSLGVGAREQFF. CDR3 DNA: TGTGCCAGCAGCTTAGGGGTGGGGGCCCGGGAGCAGTTCTTC.

The gene calls are TRBV6-6 and TRBJ2-1, with a possible D match to TRBD1 (5 bases). Germline CDR1 reads MNHNY; CDR2 reads SVGAGI (reference sequence). V lost 5 bases and J 15 bases, leaving 20 bases between the germline ends. The CDR3 has 13 amino acids. In DNA, the CDR3 is TGTGCCAGCAGTGGACACGACCCTCACTGGGGGTTCTTC. Its translation: CASSGHDPHWGFF.

The V call is TRBV9, the J call TRBJ2-7; 12 nucleotides match TRBD2. CDR3 length: 14 residues. CDR1 is SGDLS, CDR2 YYNGEE, per germline. V lost 4 bases, J lost 7 bases, and 6 bases stayed unmatched. CDR3 nucleotides: TGTGCCAGCAGCCCTAGCGGGGGGGCGGAAGAGCAGTACTTC. Translating gives CASSPSGGAEEQYF.

The rearrangement joins TRBV11-2 to TRBJ1-1; D gene unclear. The CDR3 extends over 17 amino acids. Germline CDR1 is SGHAT and CDR2 is FQNNGV. V was clipped by 1 base and J by 0 bases, with 15 bases between them. CDR3 DNA sequence: TGTGCCAGCAGCTTAGTAAAGCCAAGACTGATGAACACTGAAGCTTTCTTT. Amino acid sequence: CASSLVKPRLMNTEAFF. The full variable domain, its missing parts supplied by reference TRBV11-2 and TRBJ1-1, is EAGVAQSPRYKIIEKRQSVAFWCNPISGHATLYWYQQILGQGPKLLIQFQNNGVVDDSQLPKDRFSAERLKGVDSTLKIQPAKLEDSAVYLCASSLVKPRLMNTEAFFGQGTRLTVV.

The J gene is TRBJ2-2, the V gene TRBV28; 7 nucleotides agree with TRBD1. Losses at the gene ends were 7 bases for V and 3 bases for J; bases not matched to a gene: 8. The CDR3 covers 15 residues. Germline CDR1 and CDR2: MDHEN and SYDVKM. Here the CDR3 reads CASTLTGADTGELFF. CDR3 DNA sequence: TGTGCCAGCACCCTCACAGGGGCGGACACCGGGGAGCTGTTTTTT.

V and J are TRBV7-2 and TRBJ1-6, with 7 positions matching TRBD1. V lost 5 bases to trimming and J lost 2 bases; unmatched junction nucleotides: 3. The CDR3 is made up of 15 amino acids. Germline V lookup: CDR1 SGHTA, CDR2 FQGNSA. The CDR3 DNA sequence: TGTGCCAGCAGCGACAGGGTCACCTATAATTCACCCCTCCACTTT. Protein product: CASSDRVTYNSPLHF.

Of note for this clone: This CDR3 is also generated by other DNA sequences in the sample. V usage is TRBV7-2 and J usage is TRBJ2-3, with 15 bases matching TRBD2. The CDR3 runs to 17 residues. The junction had 3 bases not matched to a gene; V was cut back by 5 bases and J by 0 bases. Germline-derived CDR1 and CDR2 are SGHTA and FQGNSA. CDR3 in DNA: TGTGCCAGCAGCCCGGGACTAGCGGGGGGTAGCACAGATACGCAGTATTTT. Residues: CASSPGLAGGSTDTQYF. The full variable domain, completed using reference TRBV7-2 and TRBJ2-3, is GAGVSQSPSNKVTEKGKDVELRCDPISGHTALYWYRQSLGQGLEFLIYFQGNSAPDKSGLPSDRFSAERTGGSVSTLTIQRTQQEDSAVYLCASSPGLAGGSTDTQYFGPGTRLTVL.

This CDR3 reads CASSPGHPPRYGYTF. Written as DNA, the CDR3 is TGTGCCAGCAGCCCCGGACATCCTCCTCGGTATGGCTACACCTTC. The rearrangement links TRBV5-6 to TRBJ1-2; TRBD1 is a possible D gene (5 bases). CDR1 SGHDT and CDR2 YYEEEE come from the germline V gene. The CDR3 has 15 residues. The V end lost 4 bases, the J end lost 5 bases, and 18 bases lay between the germline ends.

The J gene is TRBJ2-5, the V gene TRBV18; TRBD1 is a possible D gene (7 bases). Trimming left V 1 base short and J 4 bases short, with 19 bases between. There are 17 residues in the CDR3. The germline gives CDR1 KGHSH, CDR2 LQKENI. The CDR3 nucleotides read TGTGCCAGCTCACCACGCGGGACAGAACGAAGGGGAGAGACCCAGTACTTC. It is translated as CASSPRGTERRGETQYF.